The sequence of this TCR beta chain was determined in a study of PD-1 blockade in classical Hodgkin lymphoma. No patient escaped relapse after autologous stem cell transplantation, and brentuximab vedotin exposure varied. Trimming pared 0 bases from V and 9 bases from J, leaving 11 bases between. CDR1 is SQVTM, CDR2 ANQGSEA, per germline. The CDR3 spans 12 residues. Remarks on this clone: Its antigen is not identified.

General study results and limits: A significant rise in TCR diversity was seen by C4D1 for CD4+ cells but not for CD8+ cells.

This table comes from immunoSEQ multiplex PCR, and its TCRdb copy is limited to in-frame clones, with some not included. This repertoire shows 14,000 or so clones, around 82% found once; its top ten account for roughly a fifth. Sequenced material: peripheral blood mononuclear cells (PBMCs), taken at baseline. The source is a human donor with classical Hodgkin lymphoma. J is TRBJ1-2 and V is TRBV29-1; D perhaps matches TRBD1 (5 bases). CDR3 residues: CSVEDQRGSYTF. The CDR3 region has the DNA TGCAGCGTTGAAGATCAAAGGGGTAGCTACACCTTC.